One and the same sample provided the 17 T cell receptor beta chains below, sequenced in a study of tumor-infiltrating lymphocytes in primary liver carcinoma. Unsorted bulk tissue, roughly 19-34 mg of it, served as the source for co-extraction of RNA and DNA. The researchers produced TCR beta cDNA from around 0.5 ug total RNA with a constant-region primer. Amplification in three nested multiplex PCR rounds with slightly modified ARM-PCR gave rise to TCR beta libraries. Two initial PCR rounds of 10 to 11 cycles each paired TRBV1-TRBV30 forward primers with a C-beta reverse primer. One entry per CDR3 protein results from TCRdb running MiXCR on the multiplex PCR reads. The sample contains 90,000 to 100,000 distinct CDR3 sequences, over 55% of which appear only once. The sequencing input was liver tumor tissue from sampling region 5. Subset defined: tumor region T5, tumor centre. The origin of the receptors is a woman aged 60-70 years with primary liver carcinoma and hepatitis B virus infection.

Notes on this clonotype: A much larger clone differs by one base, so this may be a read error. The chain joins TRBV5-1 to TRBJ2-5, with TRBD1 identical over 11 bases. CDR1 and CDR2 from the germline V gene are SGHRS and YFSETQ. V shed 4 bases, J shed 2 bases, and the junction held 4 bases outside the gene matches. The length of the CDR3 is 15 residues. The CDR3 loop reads CASSLGDRGQETQYF. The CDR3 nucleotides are TGCGCCAGCAGCCTTGGGGACAGGGGGCAAGAGACCCAGTACTTC. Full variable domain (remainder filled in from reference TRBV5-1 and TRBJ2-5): KAGVTQTPRYLIKTRGQQVTLSCSPISGHRSVSWYQQTPGQGLQFLFEYFSETQRNKGNFPGRFSGRQFSNSRSEMNVSTLELGDSALYLCASSLGDRGQETQYFGPGTRLLVL.

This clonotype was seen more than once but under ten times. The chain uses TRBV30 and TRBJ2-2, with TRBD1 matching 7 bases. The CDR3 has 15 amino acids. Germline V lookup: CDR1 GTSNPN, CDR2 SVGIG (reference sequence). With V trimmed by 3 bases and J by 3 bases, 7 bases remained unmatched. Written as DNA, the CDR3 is TGTGCCTGGAGGACCCCTGGGACAGACACCGGGGAGCTGTTTTTT. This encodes CAWRTPGTDTGELFF.

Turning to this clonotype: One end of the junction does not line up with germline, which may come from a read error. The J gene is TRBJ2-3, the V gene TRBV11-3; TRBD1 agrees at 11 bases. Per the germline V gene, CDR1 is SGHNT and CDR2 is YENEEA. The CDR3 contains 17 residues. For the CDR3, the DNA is TGTACCAGCAGCCGGGCGGCCGGACAGGGGGCCTCGGATACGCAGTATTTT. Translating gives CTSSRAAGQGASDTQYF.

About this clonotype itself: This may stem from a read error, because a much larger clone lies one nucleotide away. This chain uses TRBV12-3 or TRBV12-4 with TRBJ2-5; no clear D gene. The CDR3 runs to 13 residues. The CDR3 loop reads CVSSLSLEQTQYF. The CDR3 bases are TGTGTCAGCAGTTTGTCTTTGGAGCAGACCCAGTACTTC.

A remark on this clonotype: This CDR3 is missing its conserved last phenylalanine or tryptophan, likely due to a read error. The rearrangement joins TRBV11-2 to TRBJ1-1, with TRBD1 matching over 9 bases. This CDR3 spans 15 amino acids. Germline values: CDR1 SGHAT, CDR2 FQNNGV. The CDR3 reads CASSSDRGENAEAFV. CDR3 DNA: TGTGCTAGCAGCTCCGACAGGGGGGAGAACGCTGAAGCTTTCGTT.

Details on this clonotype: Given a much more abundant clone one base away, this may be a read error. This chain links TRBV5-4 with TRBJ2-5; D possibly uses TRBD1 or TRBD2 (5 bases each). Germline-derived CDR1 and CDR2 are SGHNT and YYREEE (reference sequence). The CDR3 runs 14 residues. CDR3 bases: TGTACCAGCAGCTCCGGTGGGACGTCGGAGACCCAGTACTTC. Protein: CTSSSGGTSETQYF.

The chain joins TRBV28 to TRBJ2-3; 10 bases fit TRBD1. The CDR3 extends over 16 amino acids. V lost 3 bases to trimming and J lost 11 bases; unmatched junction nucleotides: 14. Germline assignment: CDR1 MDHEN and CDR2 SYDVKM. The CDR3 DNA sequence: TGTGCCAGCAGTTTGGGTCTCGGGACAGGGGACCGGGTGCAGTATTTT. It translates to CASSLGLGTGDRVQYF. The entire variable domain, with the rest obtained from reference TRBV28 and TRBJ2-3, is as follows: DVKVTQSSRYLVKRTGEKVFLECVQDMDHENMFWYRQDPGLGLRLIYFSYDVKMKEKGDIPEGYSVSREKKERFSLILESASTNQTSMYLCASSLGLGTGDRVQYFGPGTRLTVL.

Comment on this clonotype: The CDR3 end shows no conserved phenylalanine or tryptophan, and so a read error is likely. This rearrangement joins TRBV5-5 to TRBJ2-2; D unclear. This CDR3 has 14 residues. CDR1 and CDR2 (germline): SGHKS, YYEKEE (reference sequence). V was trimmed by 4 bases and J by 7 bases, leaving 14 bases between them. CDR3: CASSPPPALGELFL. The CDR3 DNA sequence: TGTGCCAGCAGCCCCCCCCCGGCCCTCGGGGAGCTGTTTCTT.

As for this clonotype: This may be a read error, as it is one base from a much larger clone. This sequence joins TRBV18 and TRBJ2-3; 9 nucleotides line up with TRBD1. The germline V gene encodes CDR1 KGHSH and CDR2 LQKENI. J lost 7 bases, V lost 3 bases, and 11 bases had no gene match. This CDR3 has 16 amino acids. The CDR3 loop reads CASSPRTGEGANTQYF. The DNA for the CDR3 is TGTGCCAGCTCACCCCGGACAGGGGAAGGGGCAAATACGCAGTATTTT. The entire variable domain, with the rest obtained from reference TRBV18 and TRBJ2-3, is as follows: NAGVMQNPRHLVRRRGQEARLRCSPMKGHSHVYWYRQLPEEGLKFMVYLQKENIIDESGMPKERFSAEFPKEGPSILRIQQVVRGDSAAYFCASSPRTGEGANTQYFGPGTRLTVL.

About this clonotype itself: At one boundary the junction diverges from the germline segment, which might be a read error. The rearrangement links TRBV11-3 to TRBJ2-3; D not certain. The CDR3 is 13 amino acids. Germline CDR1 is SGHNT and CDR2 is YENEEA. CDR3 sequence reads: CTSSLTPTDTQYF. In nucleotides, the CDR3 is TGTACCAGCAGTCTAACACCCACAGATACGCAGTATTTT.

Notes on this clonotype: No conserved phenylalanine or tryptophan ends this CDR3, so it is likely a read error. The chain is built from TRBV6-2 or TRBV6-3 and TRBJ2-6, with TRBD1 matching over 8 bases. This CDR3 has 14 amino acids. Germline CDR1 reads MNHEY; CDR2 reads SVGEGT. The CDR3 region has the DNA TGTGCCAGCAGTGGACAGGGTGGGACCAACCTCCTGACTTTG. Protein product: CASSGQGGTNLLTL.

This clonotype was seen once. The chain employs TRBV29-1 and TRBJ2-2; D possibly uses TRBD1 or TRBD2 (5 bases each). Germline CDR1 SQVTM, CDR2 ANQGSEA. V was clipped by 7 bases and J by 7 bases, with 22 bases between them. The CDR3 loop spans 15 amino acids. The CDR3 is CSAINGAGRVGELFF. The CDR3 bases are TGCAGCGCTATTAATGGGGCAGGGAGAGTCGGGGAGCTGTTTTTT.

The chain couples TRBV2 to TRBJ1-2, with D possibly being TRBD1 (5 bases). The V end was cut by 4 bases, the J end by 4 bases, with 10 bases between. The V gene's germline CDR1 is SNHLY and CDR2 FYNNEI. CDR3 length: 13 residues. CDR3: CASSVEGTYGYTF. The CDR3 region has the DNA TGTGCCAGCAGTGTGGAGGGGACCTATGGCTACACCTTC.

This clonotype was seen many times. CDR3 protein: CAWSADRGFQPQHF. The CDR3 DNA reads as TGTGCCTGGAGTGCTGACAGGGGATTTCAGCCCCAGCATTTT. The chain joins TRBV30 to TRBJ1-5; 8 bases align to TRBD1. The length of the CDR3 is 14 residues. The ends lost 1 base at V and 6 bases at J; junction bases unmatched: 5. The germline V gene encodes CDR1 GTSNPN and CDR2 SVGIG (reference sequence). Based on the CDR3 plus reference TRBV30 and TRBJ1-5, the full variable domain is SQTIHQWPATLVQPVGSPLSLECTVEGTSNPNLYWYRQAAGRGLQLLFYSVGIGQISSEVPQNLSASRPQDRQFILSSKKLLLSDSGFYLCAWSADRGFQPQHFGDGTRLSIL.

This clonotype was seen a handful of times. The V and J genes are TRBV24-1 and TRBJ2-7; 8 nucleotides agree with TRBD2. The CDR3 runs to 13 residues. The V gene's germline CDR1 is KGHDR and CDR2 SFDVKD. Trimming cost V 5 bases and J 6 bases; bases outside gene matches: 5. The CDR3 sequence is CATSAGGQVEQYF. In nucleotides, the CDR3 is TGTGCCACCAGTGCGGGAGGGCAAGTCGAGCAGTACTTC.

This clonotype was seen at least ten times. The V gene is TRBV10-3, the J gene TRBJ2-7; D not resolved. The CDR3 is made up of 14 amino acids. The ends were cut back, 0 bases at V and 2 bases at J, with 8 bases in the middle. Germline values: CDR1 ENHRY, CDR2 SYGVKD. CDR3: CAISESGRPYEQYF. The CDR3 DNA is TGTGCCATCAGTGAGTCGGGCAGGCCCTACGAGCAGTACTTC.

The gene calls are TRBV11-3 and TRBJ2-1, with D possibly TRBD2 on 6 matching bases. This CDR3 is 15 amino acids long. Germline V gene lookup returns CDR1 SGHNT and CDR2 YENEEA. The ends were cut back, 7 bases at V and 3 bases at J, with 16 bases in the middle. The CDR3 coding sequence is TGTGCCAGCAACCCTCGGGGTAGCGGCTACAATGAGCAGTTCTTC. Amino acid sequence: CASNPRGSGYNEQFF. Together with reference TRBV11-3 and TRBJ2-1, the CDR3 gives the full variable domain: EAGVVQSPRYKIIEKKQPVAFWCNPISGHNTLYWYLQNLGQGPELLIRYENEEAVDDSQLPKDRFSAERLKGVDSTLKIQPAELGDSAVYLCASNPRGSGYNEQFFGPGTRLTVL.